Listed here are 6 T cell receptor beta chains from one sample, sequenced in a study of regulatory and conventional T cells in RAG deficiency. Generated by immunoSEQ multiplex PCR, the TCRdb table keeps only in-frame clones and is missing some. The table has around 30,000 clones, 90% to 95% seen once. Blood CD4+ CD25-low CD127-high conventional T cells supplied the genomic DNA template. The same data also contributed to another study, on regulatory T cells. That work states: The primer mix had 52 TRBV and 13 TRBJ primers.

The sequenced sample consisted of CD25- CD4+ T cells sorted from blood. Receptors originate from a human donor in good health.

The rearrangement links TRBV14 to TRBJ2-1; maybe TRBD2 (7 bases). The CDR3 sequence is 20 residues long. V was pared by 0 bases and J by 4 bases, with 25 bases between. Germline V gene lookup returns CDR1 SGHDN and CDR2 FVKESK. Here the CDR3 reads CASSQDKAILGGDLYNEQFF. The CDR3 region has the DNA TGTGCCAGCAGCCAAGACAAGGCAATCCTAGGGGGGGACCTATACAATGAGCAGTTCTTC.

The chain links TRBV30 to TRBJ1-2; D not resolved. Germline V gene data show CDR1 as GTSNPN and CDR2 as SVGIG (reference sequence). This CDR3 comprises 14 residues. The ends were cut back, 0 bases at V and 4 bases at J, with 12 bases in the middle. The CDR3 spells CAWSVPIGGYGYTF. The CDR3 DNA follows: TGTGCCTGGAGTGTACCCATAGGCGGCTATGGCTACACCTTC.

The rearrangement uses TRBV5-6 and TRBJ2-3; 7 bases are a match to TRBD1. The CDR3 extends over 16 amino acids. Germline V gives CDR1 SGHDT, CDR2 YYEEEE. Unmatched junction bases numbered 10, after V lost 6 bases and J lost 0 bases. The CDR3 spells CASNWDSPGSTDTQYF. CDR3 nucleotide sequence: TGTGCCAGCAACTGGGACAGCCCCGGGAGCACAGATACGCAGTATTTT.

This chain joins TRBV27 and TRBJ2-3, with 9 bases identical to TRBD2. The CDR3 extends over 17 amino acids. The germline V gene has CDR1 MNHEY and CDR2 SMNVEV (reference sequence). J gave up 2 bases and V 6 bases, and 12 bases lay outside the gene matches. The CDR3 DNA reads as TGTGCCAGCAGCCTAAGATTACTAGCGGGCCTCACAGATACGCAGTATTTT. Residues: CASSLRLLAGLTDTQYF.

This chain connects TRBV28 to TRBJ1-4; TRBD1 aligns across 9 bases. The CDR3 is made up of 14 amino acids. Losses at the gene ends were 5 bases for V and 7 bases for J; bases not matched to a gene: 5. Germline CDR1 is MDHEN and CDR2 is SYDVKM. The CDR3 reads CASSPGQGAEKLFF. The CDR3 DNA sequence: TGTGCCAGCAGTCCGGGACAGGGAGCTGAAAAACTGTTTTTT.

The chain employs TRBV18 and TRBJ1-1; D is undetermined. The CDR3 runs to 11 residues. Trimming stripped 8 bases from V and 3 bases from J, with 7 bases between. The germline CDR1 and CDR2 sequences are KGHSH and LQKENI. CDR3 loop: CASHIDTEAFF. The CDR3 DNA reads TGTGCCAGCCACATCGACACTGAAGCTTTCTTT.